The entry below gives a single T cell receptor (beta chain) sequence along with its context. This sample is drawn from a study of blood T cell repertoires in COVID-19. At the level of the study: T cells, B-cell-depleted T cells, or PBMCs supplied cDNA or gDNA.

Original analysis: Cell counts per sample came from amplifying reference gene primers. Clones were sequenced by immunoSEQ multiplex PCR, and TCRdb holds only the in-frame ones, with some missing. V and J calls and clone size are as listed in that table; D and trimming were resolved from the DNA. The repertoire consists of 120,000 or so clones, with around 77% occurring once and the leading ten covering 6.5% to 9%. The source is a human donor in a cohort sampled during active COVID-19. Sequenced input: peripheral blood.

CDR3 region: CASSLVTRGRGRDYGYTF. CDR3 in DNA: TGTGCCAGCAGTTTAGTGACGAGGGGCAGGGGGCGCGACTATGGCTACACCTTC. This rearrangement joins TRBV28 to TRBJ1-2; 8 nucleotides align to TRBD1. Trimming at V came to 2 bases and at J to 3 bases, leaving 14 bases not matched to a gene. The CDR3 length is 18 residues. Germline V gives CDR1 MDHEN, CDR2 SYDVKM.